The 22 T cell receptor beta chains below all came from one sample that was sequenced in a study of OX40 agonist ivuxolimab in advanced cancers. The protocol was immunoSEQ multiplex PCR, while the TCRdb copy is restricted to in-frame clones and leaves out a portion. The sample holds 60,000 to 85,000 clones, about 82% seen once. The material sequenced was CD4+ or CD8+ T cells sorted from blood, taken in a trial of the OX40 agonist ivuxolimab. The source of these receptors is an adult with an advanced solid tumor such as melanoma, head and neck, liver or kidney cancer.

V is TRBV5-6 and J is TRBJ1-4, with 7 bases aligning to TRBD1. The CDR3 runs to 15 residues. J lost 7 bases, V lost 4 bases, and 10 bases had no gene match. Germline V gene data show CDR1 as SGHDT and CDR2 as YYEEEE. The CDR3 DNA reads TGTGCCAGCAGCGCCCGCGGAGGGGGCGTTGAAAAACTGTTTTTT. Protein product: CASSARGGGVEKLFF.

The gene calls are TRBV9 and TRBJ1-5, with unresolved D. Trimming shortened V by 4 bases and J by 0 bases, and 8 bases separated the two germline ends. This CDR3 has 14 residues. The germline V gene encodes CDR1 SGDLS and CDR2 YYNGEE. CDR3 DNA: TGTGCCAGCAGCCGGTCCGATAGCAATCAGCCCCAGCATTTT. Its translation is CASSRSDSNQPQHF.

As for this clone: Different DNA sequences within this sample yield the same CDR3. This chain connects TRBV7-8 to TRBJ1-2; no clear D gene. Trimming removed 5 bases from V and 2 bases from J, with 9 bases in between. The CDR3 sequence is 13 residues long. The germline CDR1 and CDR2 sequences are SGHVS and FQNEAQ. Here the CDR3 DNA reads TGTGCCAGCAGCCGCACAGTAAACTATGGCTACACCTTC. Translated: CASSRTVNYGYTF.

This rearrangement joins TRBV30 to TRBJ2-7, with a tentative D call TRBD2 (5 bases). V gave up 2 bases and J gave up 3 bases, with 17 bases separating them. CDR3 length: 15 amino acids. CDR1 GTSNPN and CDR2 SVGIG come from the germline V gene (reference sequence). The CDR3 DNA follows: TGTGCCTGGAGTCCCCCGGGAATGAATTTCTACGAGCAGTACTTC. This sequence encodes CAWSPPGMNFYEQYF. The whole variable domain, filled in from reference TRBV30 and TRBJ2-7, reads SQTIHQWPATLVQPVGSPLSLECTVEGTSNPNLYWYRQAAGRGLQLLFYSVGIGQISSEVPQNLSASRPQDRQFILSSKKLLLSDSGFYLCAWSPPGMNFYEQYFGPGTRLTVT.

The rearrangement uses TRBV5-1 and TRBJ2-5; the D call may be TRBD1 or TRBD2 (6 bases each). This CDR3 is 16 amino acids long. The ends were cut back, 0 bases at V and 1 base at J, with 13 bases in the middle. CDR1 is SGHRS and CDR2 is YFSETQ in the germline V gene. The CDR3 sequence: CASSLGSGGLQETQYF. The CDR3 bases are TGCGCCAGCAGCTTGGGGTCTGGGGGGCTCCAAGAGACCCAGTACTTC.

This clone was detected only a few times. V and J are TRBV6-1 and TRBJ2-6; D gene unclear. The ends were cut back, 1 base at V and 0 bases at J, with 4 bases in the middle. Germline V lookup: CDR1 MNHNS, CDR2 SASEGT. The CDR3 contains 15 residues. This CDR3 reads CASSEGVSGANVLTF. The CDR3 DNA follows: TGTGCCAGCAGTGAAGGAGTCTCTGGGGCCAACGTCCTGACTTTC.

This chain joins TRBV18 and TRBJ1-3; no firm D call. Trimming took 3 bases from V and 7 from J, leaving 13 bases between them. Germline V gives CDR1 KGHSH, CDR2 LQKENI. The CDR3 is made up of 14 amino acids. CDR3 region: CASSPVQLRNTIYF. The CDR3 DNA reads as TGTGCCAGCTCACCTGTTCAGCTCCGGAACACCATATATTTT.

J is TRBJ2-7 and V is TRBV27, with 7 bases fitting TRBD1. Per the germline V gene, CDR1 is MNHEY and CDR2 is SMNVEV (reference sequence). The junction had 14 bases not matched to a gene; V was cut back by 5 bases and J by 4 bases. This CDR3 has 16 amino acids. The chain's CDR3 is CASSGRQGRFRYEQYF. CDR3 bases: TGTGCCAGCAGTGGCCGACAGGGACGGTTTAGGTACGAGCAGTACTTC.

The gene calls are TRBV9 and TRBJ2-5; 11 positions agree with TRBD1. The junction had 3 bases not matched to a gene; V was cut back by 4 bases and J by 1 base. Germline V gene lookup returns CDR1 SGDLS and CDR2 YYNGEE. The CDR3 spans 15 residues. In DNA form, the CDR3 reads TGTGCCAGCAGCCCCGGGACAGGGGGCCAAGAGACCCAGTACTTC. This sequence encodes CASSPGTGGQETQYF. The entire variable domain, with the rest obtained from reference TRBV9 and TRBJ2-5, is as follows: DSGVTQTPKHLITATGQRVTLRCSPRSGDLSVYWYQQSLDQGLQFLIQYYNGEERAKGNILERFSAQQFPDLHSELNLSSLELGDSALYFCASSPGTGGQETQYFGPGTRLLVL.

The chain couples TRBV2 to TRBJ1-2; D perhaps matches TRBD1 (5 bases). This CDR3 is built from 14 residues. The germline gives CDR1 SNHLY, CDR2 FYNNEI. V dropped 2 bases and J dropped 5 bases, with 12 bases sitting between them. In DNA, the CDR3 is TGTGCCAGCAGTGAACAGGGACCGACGTATGGCTACACCTTC. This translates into CASSEQGPTYGYTF.

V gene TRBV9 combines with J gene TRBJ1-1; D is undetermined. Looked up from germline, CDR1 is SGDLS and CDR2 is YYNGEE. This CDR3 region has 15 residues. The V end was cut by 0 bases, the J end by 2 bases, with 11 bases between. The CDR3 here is CASSVGWRVNTEAFF. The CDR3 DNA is TGTGCCAGCAGCGTAGGTTGGAGGGTAAACACTGAAGCTTTCTTT. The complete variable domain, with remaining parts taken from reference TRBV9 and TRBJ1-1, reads DSGVTQTPKHLITATGQRVTLRCSPRSGDLSVYWYQQSLDQGLQFLIQYYNGEERAKGNILERFSAQQFPDLHSELNLSSLELGDSALYFCASSVGWRVNTEAFFGQGTRLTVV.

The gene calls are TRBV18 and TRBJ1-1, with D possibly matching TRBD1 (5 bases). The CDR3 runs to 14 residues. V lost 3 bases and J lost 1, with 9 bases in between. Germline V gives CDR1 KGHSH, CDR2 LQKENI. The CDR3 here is CASSPGVTNTEAFF. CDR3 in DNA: TGTGCCAGCTCACCGGGGGTAACGAACACTGAAGCTTTCTTT.

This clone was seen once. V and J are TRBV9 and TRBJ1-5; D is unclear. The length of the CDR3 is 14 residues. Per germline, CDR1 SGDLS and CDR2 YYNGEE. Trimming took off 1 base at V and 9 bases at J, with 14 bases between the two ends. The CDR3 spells CASSVTHGVGPQHF. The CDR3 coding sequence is TGTGCCAGCAGCGTAACCCACGGGGTTGGGCCCCAGCATTTT.

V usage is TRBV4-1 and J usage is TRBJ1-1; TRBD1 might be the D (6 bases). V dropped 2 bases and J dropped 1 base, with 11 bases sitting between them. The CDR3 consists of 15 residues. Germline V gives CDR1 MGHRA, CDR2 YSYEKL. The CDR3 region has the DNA TGCGCCAGCAGCCAAACAGGGAGTTCGAACACTGAAGCTTTCTTT. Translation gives CASSQTGSSNTEAFF.

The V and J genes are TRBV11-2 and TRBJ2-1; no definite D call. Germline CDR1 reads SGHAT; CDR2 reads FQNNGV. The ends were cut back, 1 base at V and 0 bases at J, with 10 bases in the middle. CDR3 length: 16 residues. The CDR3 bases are TGTGCCAGCAGCTTAGTACGGGTGAGCTCCTACAATGAGCAGTTCTTC. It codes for CASSLVRVSSYNEQFF.

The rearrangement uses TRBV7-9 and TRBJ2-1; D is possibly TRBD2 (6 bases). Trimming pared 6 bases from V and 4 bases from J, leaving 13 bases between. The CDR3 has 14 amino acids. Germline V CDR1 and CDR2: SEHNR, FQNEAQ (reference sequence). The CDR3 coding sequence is TGTGCCAGCAGGAGGCGGGACGGGTACAATGAGCAGTTCTTC. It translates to CASRRRDGYNEQFF.

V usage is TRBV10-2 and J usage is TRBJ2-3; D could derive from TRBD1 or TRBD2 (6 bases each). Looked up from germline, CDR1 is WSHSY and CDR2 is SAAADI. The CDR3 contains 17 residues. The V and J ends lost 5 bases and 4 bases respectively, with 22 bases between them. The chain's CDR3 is CASSIAGSGGRSDTQYF. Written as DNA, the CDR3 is TGCGCCAGCAGTATTGCAGGGAGTGGGGGGCGGTCAGATACGCAGTATTTT.

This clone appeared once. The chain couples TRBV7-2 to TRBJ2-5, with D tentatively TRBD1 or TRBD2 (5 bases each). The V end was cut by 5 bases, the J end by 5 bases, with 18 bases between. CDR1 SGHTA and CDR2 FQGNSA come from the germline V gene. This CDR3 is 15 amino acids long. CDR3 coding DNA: TGTGCCAGCAGCCCCACGGGACCCCAAGGGGAGACCCAGTACTTC. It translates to CASSPTGPQGETQYF.

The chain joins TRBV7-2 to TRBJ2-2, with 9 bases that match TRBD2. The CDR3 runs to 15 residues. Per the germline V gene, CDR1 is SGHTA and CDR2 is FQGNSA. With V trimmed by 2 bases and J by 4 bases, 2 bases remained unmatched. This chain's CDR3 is CASSLSGGTTGELFF. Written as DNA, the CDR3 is TGTGCCAGCAGCTTAAGCGGGGGGACCACCGGGGAGCTGTTTTTT.

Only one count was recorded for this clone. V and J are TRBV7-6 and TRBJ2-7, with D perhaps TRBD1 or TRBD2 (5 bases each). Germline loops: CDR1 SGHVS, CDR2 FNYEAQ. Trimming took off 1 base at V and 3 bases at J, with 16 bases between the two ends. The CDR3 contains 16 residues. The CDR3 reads CASSLGSGGGHYEQYF. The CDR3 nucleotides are TGTGCCAGCAGCTTAGGATCGGGCGGAGGACACTACGAGCAGTACTTC.

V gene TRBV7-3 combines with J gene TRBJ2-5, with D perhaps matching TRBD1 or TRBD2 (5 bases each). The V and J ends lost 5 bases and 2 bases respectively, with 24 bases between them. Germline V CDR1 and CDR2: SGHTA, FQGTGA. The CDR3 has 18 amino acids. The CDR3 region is CASSPRKASRDLQETQYF. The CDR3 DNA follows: TGTGCCAGCAGCCCAAGGAAGGCAAGTCGGGACCTACAAGAGACCCAGTACTTC.

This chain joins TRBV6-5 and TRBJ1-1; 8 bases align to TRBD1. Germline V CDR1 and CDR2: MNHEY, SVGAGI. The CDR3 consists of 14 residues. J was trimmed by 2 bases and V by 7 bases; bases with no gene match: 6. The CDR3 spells CASKDRVGNTEAFF. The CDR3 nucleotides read TGTGCCAGCAAGGACAGGGTGGGCAACACTGAAGCTTTCTTT.